This TCR beta chain emerged from a study of blood T cell repertoires in COVID-19. The overall study: Sites in the United States, Italy and Spain provided acute and convalescent COVID-19 samples. PBMCs, B-cell-depleted T cells, or T cells were the source of the cDNA or gDNA that made up the material.

Study processing details: Nucleated cell number was recorded as an estimate derived from reference gene primer amplification. Here immunoSEQ multiplex PCR was the method, and the copy in TCRdb shows in-frame clones only, minus some. V and J calls and clone size are as listed in that table; D and trimming were resolved from the DNA. The sample has under 200,000 clones, roughly four fifths seen once. The CDR3 spans 15 residues. CDR1 is SGHTA, CDR2 FQGNSA, per germline. Trimming at V came to 5 bases and at J to 5 bases, leaving 10 bases not matched to a gene. The sample was peripheral blood. This TCR came from a woman older than 75 with acute or convalescent COVID-19. This chain uses TRBV7-2 with TRBJ2-3; 7 positions agree with TRBD2. DNA for the CDR3: TGTGCCAGCAGCCCAGAGGCGGGAGTCCAAGATACGCAGTATTTT. Translation gives CASSPEAGVQDTQYF.